The rows below give T cell receptor beta chains drawn from one sample of a study of siplizumab effects on memory and regulatory T cells. TCRdb's copy holds only in-frame clones and misses some; the assay was immunoSEQ multiplex PCR. The sample has approximately 100,000 clones, roughly 94% seen once. Sample: non-Treg CD4+ T cells sorted from blood. The receptors stem from a human donor in good health. Each CDR3 is given with its conserved first and last residue. A D gene is named only where the DNA matches it firmly. Clone size is stated in some rows and not others, as once, few, many or a class when expanded.

>.|TRBJ2-2|TRBV28|TRBD1
TGTGCCAGCACCCGAAGGGACAGGGCGAACACCGGGGAGCTGTTTTTT
CASTRRDRANTGELFF
>.|TRBJ2-1|TRBV14|TRBD1
TGTGCCAGCAGCTGGGACAGGGGGGTGCAGTTCTTC
CASSWDRGVQFF
>.|TRBJ2-1|TRBV5-1|.
TGCGCCAGTAATAATCCGCCGAGCAATGAGCAGTTCTTC
CASNNPPSNEQFF
>.|TRBJ2-1|TRBV2|.
TGTGCCAGCAGGGGCGTCGATGAGCAGTTCTTC
CASRGVDEQFF
>.|TRBJ2-7|TRBV6-1|TRBD1
TGTGCCACTCAACGGGACAGGAGCTCCTACGAGCAGTACTTC
CATQRDRSSYEQYF
>.|TRBJ1-2|TRBV7-2|.
TGTGCCAGCAGCTTGGGGACCGCTTATAACTATGGCTACACCTTC
CASSLGTAYNYGYTF
>.|TRBJ1-5|TRBV28|TRBD1
TGTGCCAGCGGACAGGGGGGTCCGAATAAACAGCCCCAGCATTTT
CASGQGGPNKQPQHF
>.|TRBJ1-2|TRBV14|TRBD1
TGTGCCAGCAGCGGGCCGTGGGGACAGGGGTCCTACTATGGCTATGGCTACACCTTC
CASSGPWGQGSYYGYGYTF
>.|TRBJ2-7|TRBV5-1|TRBD1
TGCGCCAGCAGCATACGACAGGGGGCCTACGAGCAGTACTTC
CASSIRQGAYEQYF
>.|TRBJ1-1|TRBV10-3|.
TGTGCCATCAGTGCTCAGGGGAAAAGGGGAGTGAACACTGAAGCTTTCTTT
CAISAQGKRGVNTEAFF
>.|TRBJ1-5|TRBV27|.
TGTGCCAGCAGTTCGAGGAGGGATGGACAGCCCCAGCATTTT
CASSSRRDGQPQHF
>.|TRBJ1-2|TRBV7-9|TRBD1
TGTGCCAGCAGCTCGCAGGGGGTTCCTCGGGGCTACACCTTC
CASSSQGVPRGYTF
>.|TRBJ2-1|TRBV9|TRBD2
TGTGCCAGCAGCGTGGGTTGGCGGGAGGGCCCTTACAATGAGCAGTTCTTC
CASSVGWREGPYNEQFF
>.|TRBJ2-6|TRBV5-1|TRBD1
TGCGCCAGTGGAACCCGGGACAGATGGTTCTCTGGGGCCAACGTCCTGACTTTC
CASGTRDRWFSGANVLTF
>.|TRBJ2-7|TRBV18|.
TGTGCCAGCTCGGGGAGTCGACCTTCCTACGAGCAGTACTTC
CASSGSRPSYEQYF
>.|TRBJ2-1|TRBV7-8|TRBD1
TGTGCCAGCAGGCTTACAGGGGCTGGAGAGCAGTTCTTC
CASRLTGAGEQFF
>.|TRBJ2-7|TRBV7-9|.
TGTGCCAGCAGCTTACGGGGTGAGGAAACCTACGAGCAGTACTTC
CASSLRGEETYEQYF
>.|TRBJ1-5|TRBV18|.
TGTGCCAGCTCTACCGGAGGGGGGGTGGTGCAGCCCCAGCATTTT
CASSTGGGVVQPQHF
>.|TRBJ1-1|TRBV2|.
TGTGCCAGCAGGGAGGACGTGAACACTGAAGCTTTCTTT
CASREDVNTEAFF
>.|TRBJ2-6|TRBV7-9|.
TGTGCCAGCAGCATCTCAGGGGCCGGGGCCAACGTCCTGACTTTC
CASSISGAGANVLTF
>.|TRBJ2-7|TRBV7-9|.
TGTGCCAGCAGCCCCAGAATGAGCTCCTACGAGCAGTACTTC
CASSPRMSSYEQYF
>.|TRBJ2-7|TRBV7-8|TRBD1
TGTGCCAGCAGCTTAACGCCGGGACAGAACTACGAGCAGTACTTC
CASSLTPGQNYEQYF
>.|TRBJ2-2|TRBV5-1|TRBD1
TGCGCCAGCAAAGAATCAGGGGGAACCACCGGGGAGCTGTTTTTT
CASKESGGTTGELFF
>.|TRBJ2-7|TRBV18|.
TGTGCCAGCTCAGCCGGGTCCCTCCTCATCTACGAGCAGTACTTC
CASSAGSLLIYEQYF
>.|TRBJ2-7|TRBV28|.
TGTGCCAGCAGTCGTGGCTACGAGCAGTACTTC
CASSRGYEQYF
>.|TRBJ2-3|TRBV10-3|.
TGTGCCATCAGTGTTTCGGGGGGCTCAGATACGCAGTATTTT
CAISVSGGSDTQYF
>.|TRBJ2-7|TRBV5-1|.
TGCGCCAGCAGCTTGGATGAGGGTAGTTTTGACGAGCAGTACTTC
CASSLDEGSFDEQYF
>.|TRBJ1-1|TRBV19|.
TGTGCCAGTAGTATGAAGCTGAACACTGAAGCTTTCTTT
CASSMKLNTEAFF
>.|TRBJ1-3|TRBV29-1|.
TGCAGCGTTTATAACTTCGGGCCGTCTGGAAACACCATATATTTT
CSVYNFGPSGNTIYF
>.|TRBJ2-2|TRBV6-5|.
TGTGCCAGCAGTTACAGGGGTCCGAACACCGGGGAGCTGTTTTTT
CASSYRGPNTGELFF
>once|TRBJ2-1|TRBV30|TRBD2
TGTGCCTGGACCGCCGTGGGAATCGGGGGGATCAATGAGCAGTTCTTC
CAWTAVGIGGINEQFF
>.|TRBJ1-4|TRBV28|.
TGTGCCAGCAGGCCCACAGGCTTCCCAATTGAAAAACTGTTTTTT
CASRPTGFPIEKLFF
>.|TRBJ2-1|TRBV6-4|.
TGTGCCAGCAGTGTTTCCGGGATGAGCTCCTACAATGAGCAGTTCTTC
CASSVSGMSSYNEQFF
>.|TRBJ2-7|TRBV7-2|.
TGTGCCAGCAGCTCAAAGTACGAGCAGTACTTC
CASSSKYEQYF
>.|TRBJ1-5|TRBV29-1|.
TGCAGCGTTGGGGGCCACTCAAATCAGCCCCAGCATTTT
CSVGGHSNQPQHF
>.|TRBJ1-1|TRBV19|.
TGTGCCAGTAGTATAGTAGGCGTCACTGAAGCTTTCTTT
CASSIVGVTEAFF
>.|TRBJ1-5|TRBV2|.
TGTGCCAGCAGCCGGGACGGGGAGCATCAGCCCCAGCATTTT
CASSRDGEHQPQHF
>.|TRBJ1-2|TRBV27|.
TGTGCCAGTGAGGGGGGGCGGAGATGGGACGGCTACACCTTC
CASEGGRRWDGYTF
>.|TRBJ1-1|TRBV6-5|.
TGTGCCAGCAGTACTGTGAACACTGAAGCTTTCTTT
CASSTVNTEAFF
>.|TRBJ2-1|TRBV6-1|.
TGTGCCAGCAGTGAAAATTTGGCCCTCGGCAATGAGCAGTTCTTC
CASSENLALGNEQFF
>.|TRBJ2-7|TRBV6-1|TRBD1
TGTGCCAGCAGAAAGACCGGGACAGACTACGAGCAGTACTTC
CASRKTGTDYEQYF